The present T cell receptor (beta chain) was sequenced within a study of T cell clones after liver transplantation. On the study more broadly: Liver transplant recipients had immunosuppression withdrawal attempted within 2 years. Graft-donor-reactive sequences were compared with third-party-reactive TCRbeta sequences from pre-transplant mixed lymphocyte reactions.

This clone showed up just once. This table comes from immunoSEQ multiplex PCR, and its TCRdb copy is limited to in-frame clones, with some not included. Of fewer than 85,000 clones detected, around four fifths appear once; the ten largest clones hold 2.8%. The CDR3 has 14 residues. Germline trimming cut 4 bases from V and 3 bases from J; bases unmatched to any gene: 2. Germline CDR1 ENHRY, CDR2 SYGVKD. This chain connects TRBV10-3 to TRBJ2-1; 8 bases match TRBD1. The sample was CD4+ T cells from blood, taken at the 22-month timepoint. The source is a human patient who received a liver transplant. Some T cells could come from the graft donor. The CDR3 nucleotides read TGTGCCATCAGTGGGACAGGGAACTACAATGAGCAGTTCTTC. As protein: CAISGTGNYNEQFF.